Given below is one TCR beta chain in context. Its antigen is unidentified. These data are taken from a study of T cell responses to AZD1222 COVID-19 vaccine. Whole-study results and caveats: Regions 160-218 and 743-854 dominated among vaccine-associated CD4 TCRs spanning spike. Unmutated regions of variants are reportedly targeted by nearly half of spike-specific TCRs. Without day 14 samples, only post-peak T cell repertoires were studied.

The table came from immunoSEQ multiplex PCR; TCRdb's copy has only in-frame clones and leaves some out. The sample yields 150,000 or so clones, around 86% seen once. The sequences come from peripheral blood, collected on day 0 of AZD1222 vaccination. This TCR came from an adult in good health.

This CDR3 reads CASSFVPGQMNTEAFF. For the CDR3, the DNA is TGTGCCAGCAGTTTCGTCCCGGGACAGATGAACACTGAAGCTTTCTTT. The rearrangement joins TRBV28 to TRBJ1-1; 7 bases fit TRBD1. After removal of 3 bases from V and 0 bases from J, the junction contained 7 bases not matched to a gene. The CDR3 consists of 16 residues. Germline V lookup: CDR1 MDHEN, CDR2 SYDVKM.